This record looks at one T cell receptor (beta chain) sequence and its context. TCRdb redid the calling of the PCR reads with MiXCR, one entry per CDR3 protein. The sample records roughly 320,000 distinct CDR3 sequences, roughly a quarter being singletons. This CDR3 spans 15 amino acids. Trimming left V 5 bases short and J 4 bases short, with 15 bases between. Germline V gives CDR1 MNHEY, CDR2 SMNVEV (reference sequence). This record belongs to a study of molecular identifiers for immune sequencing clone quantification. Study-wide context: Four of five splits of RNA from about 19,000 or 110,000 naive CD8 cells were sequenced in replicates.

Isolation of naive CD8 T cells was achieved by sorting on a CD8+CD4-CCR7+CD45RA+ phenotype. This chain joins TRBV27 and TRBJ2-1; no clear D. Sample: naive CD8+ T cells from blood, with Jurkat cell RNA spiked in. Subset defined: FACS-sorted CD8+CD4-CCR7+CD45RA+ naive T cells. The clonotype comes from a human donor in good health. Some libraries in this study had Jurkat cell RNA spiked in. CDR3 sequence reads: CASSTPLGFYNEQFF. CDR3 DNA sequence: TGTGCCAGCAGTACCCCCTTGGGTTTTTACAATGAGCAGTTCTTC.